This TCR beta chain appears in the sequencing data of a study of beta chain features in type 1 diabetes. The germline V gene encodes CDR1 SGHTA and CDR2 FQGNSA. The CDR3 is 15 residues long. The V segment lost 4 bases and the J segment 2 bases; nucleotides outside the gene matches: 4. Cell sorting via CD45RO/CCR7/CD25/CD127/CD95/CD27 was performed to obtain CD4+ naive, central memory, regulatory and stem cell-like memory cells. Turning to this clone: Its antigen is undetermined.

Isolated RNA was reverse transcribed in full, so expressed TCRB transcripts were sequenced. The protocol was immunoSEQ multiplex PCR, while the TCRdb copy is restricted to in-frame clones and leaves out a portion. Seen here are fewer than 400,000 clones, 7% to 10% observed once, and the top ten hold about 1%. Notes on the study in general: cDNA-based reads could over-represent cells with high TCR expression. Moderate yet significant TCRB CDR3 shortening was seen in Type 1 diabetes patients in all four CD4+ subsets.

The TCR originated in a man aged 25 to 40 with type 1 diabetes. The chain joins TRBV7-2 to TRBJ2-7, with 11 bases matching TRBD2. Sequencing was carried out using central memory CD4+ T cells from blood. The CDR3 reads CASSSSGGSAYEQYF. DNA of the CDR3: TGTGCCAGCAGCTCTAGCGGGGGGTCCGCCTACGAGCAGTACTTC.